The 9 T cell receptor beta chains in this list originate from one sample, sequenced in a study of T cell responses to AZD1222 COVID-19 vaccine. The repertoire was sequenced with immunoSEQ multiplex PCR; TCRdb's copy has only in-frame clones and lacks some. The data hold 160,000 or so clones, with 88% observed a single time. The sequenced sample was peripheral blood, obtained on day 0 of AZD1222 vaccination. Receptors originate from an adult in good health.

The chain couples TRBV6-6 to TRBJ2-1, with 14 bases fitting TRBD2. The V segment lost 7 bases and the J segment 3 bases; nucleotides outside the gene matches: 5. The CDR3 runs 16 residues. Germline CDR1 reads MNHNY; CDR2 reads SVGAGI (reference sequence). The CDR3 spells CASTQGTSGSYNEQFF. The DNA of the CDR3 is TGTGCCAGCACCCAAGGGACTAGCGGGAGCTACAATGAGCAGTTCTTC.

The rearrangement links TRBV7-2 to TRBJ2-2, with a weak D call TRBD1 (6 bases). Trimming shortened V by 5 bases and J by 6 bases, and 10 bases separated the two germline ends. The CDR3 has 13 amino acids. Germline-derived CDR1 and CDR2 are SGHTA and FQGNSA. The CDR3 protein is CASSTGSAGELFF. The CDR3 nucleotides are TGTGCCAGCAGCACAGGGTCGGCCGGGGAGCTGTTTTTT.

As DNA, the CDR3 is TGTGCCAGCAGCTTTTCCGGGGCAGAGCAGTTCTTC. It translates to CASSFSGAEQFF. The chain uses TRBV11-2 and TRBJ2-1, with D possibly called TRBD1 or TRBD2 (5 bases each). CDR1 and CDR2 from the germline V gene are SGHAT and FQNNGV. This CDR3 comprises 12 residues. Trimming removed 3 bases from V and 10 bases from J, with 10 bases in between.

V is TRBV29-1 and J is TRBJ1-4, with 8 bases matching TRBD1. Trimming took 2 bases from V and 7 from J; bases not matched to a gene: 3. The CDR3 loop spans 13 amino acids. Germline V gene lookup returns CDR1 SQVTM and CDR2 ANQGSEA. The CDR3: CSVEQGAREKLFF. The DNA for the CDR3 is TGCAGCGTTGAACAGGGGGCGCGTGAAAAACTGTTTTTT.

The J gene is TRBJ2-7, the V gene TRBV5-4; a possible D gene is TRBD2 (5 bases). The CDR3 has 15 residues. Deletions cut 4 bases from V and 6 bases from J, with 20 bases between. Germline loops: CDR1 SGHNT, CDR2 YYREEE (reference sequence). The CDR3 DNA reads TGTGCCAGCAGCCTAGACTACGCGGGTAGGTTCGAGCAGTACTTC. Translation: CASSLDYAGRFEQYF.

This clone showed up just once. V usage is TRBV30 and J usage is TRBJ1-6, with a weak D call TRBD1 (6 bases). The CDR3 loop spans 15 amino acids. Trimming took 4 bases from V and 8 from J, leaving 18 bases between them. Germline V gene data show CDR1 as GTSNPN and CDR2 as SVGIG (reference sequence). Here the CDR3 reads CAWTRGDWSYSPLHF. The CDR3, as DNA: TGTGCCTGGACTAGGGGGGATTGGTCATATTCACCCCTCCACTTT.

The chain carries TRBV15 and TRBJ1-6; D is unresolved. The CDR3 sequence is 13 residues long. Germline V gene lookup returns CDR1 LNHNV and CDR2 YYDKDF (reference sequence). Trimming cost V 0 bases and J 10 bases, with 7 bases left between them. CDR3 nucleotides: TGTGCCACCAGCAGAGATCGGGAATCACCCCTCCACTTT. Encoded protein: CATSRDRESPLHF.

This sequence joins TRBV29-1 and TRBJ1-2; D remains unclear. Germline CDR1 SQVTM, CDR2 ANQGSEA. Deletions cut 2 bases from V and 3 bases from J, with 10 bases between. This CDR3 contains 13 residues. CDR3 in DNA: TGCAGCGTTGAATCTGGGTTTTACTATGGCTACACCTTC. It encodes CSVESGFYYGYTF.

The chain carries TRBV9 and TRBJ1-2; the match to TRBD1 covers 7 bases. The germline gives CDR1 SGDLS, CDR2 YYNGEE. V was pared by 7 bases and J by 13 bases, with 10 bases of the junction left unmatched. This CDR3 contains 11 residues. CDR3 protein: CASRQGQYLTF. The CDR3 DNA follows: TGTGCCAGCCGACAGGGACAATATCTCACCTTC.